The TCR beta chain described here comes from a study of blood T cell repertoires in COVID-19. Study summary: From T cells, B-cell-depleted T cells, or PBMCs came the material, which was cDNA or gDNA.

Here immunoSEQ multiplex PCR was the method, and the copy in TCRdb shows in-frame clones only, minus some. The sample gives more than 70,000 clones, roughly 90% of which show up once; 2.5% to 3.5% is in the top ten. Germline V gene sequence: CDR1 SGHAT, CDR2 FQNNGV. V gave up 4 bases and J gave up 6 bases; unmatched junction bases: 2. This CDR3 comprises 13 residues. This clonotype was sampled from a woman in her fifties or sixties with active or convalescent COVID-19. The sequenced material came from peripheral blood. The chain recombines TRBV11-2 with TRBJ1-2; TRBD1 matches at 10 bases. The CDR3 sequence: CASSSGQGNGYTF. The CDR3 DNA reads TGTGCCAGCAGCTCGGGACAGGGGAATGGCTACACCTTC.